Following are 18 T cell receptor beta chains from one sample sequenced in a study of persistence of HIV-infected CD4 T cells. Lysates of CMV-infected fibroblasts at about 10 ug/mL stimulated these cells. Sorting of responding CD4+ T cells relied on upregulated CD40 ligand together with CD69. Sequencing used immunoSEQ version 4 in survey mode. Some clones are missing from TCRdb's copy, which holds only in-frame ones; the method was immunoSEQ multiplex PCR. The sample comprises under 15,000 clones, 71% of which are singletons, and about 18% rests with the top ten. These TCRs' antigens remain unknown. Sample: CD4+ T cells sorted from PBMCs after approximately 18-hour stimulation, taken from a patient who received antiretroviral therapy. The receptors here all came from an adult man with HIV who was CMV-seropositive.

The chain is built from TRBV7-3 and TRBJ2-1; a possible D gene is TRBD2 (6 bases). Germline CDR1 SGHTA, CDR2 FQGTGA. V lost 0 bases and J 5 bases, leaving 11 bases between the germline ends. The CDR3 is 15 amino acids. The CDR3 here is CASSLTSTSNNEQFF. CDR3 coding DNA: TGTGCCAGCAGCTTAACTTCGACTAGTAACAATGAGCAGTTCTTC.

The chain has TRBV6-5 and TRBJ1-2, with 7 bases that match TRBD1. The CDR3 extends over 14 amino acids. Germline values: CDR1 MNHEY, CDR2 SVGAGI. V was clipped by 6 bases and J by 3 bases; unmatched bases: 7. CDR3 sequence (DNA): TGTGCCAGCAGGAAGAGGACAGGCGACTATGGCTACACCTTC. It specifies CASRKRTGDYGYTF.

CDR3 sequence: CASSLKDRTNQPQHF. Written as DNA, the CDR3 is TGTGCCAGCAGCCTTAAAGACCGTACAAATCAGCCCCAGCATTTT. The V gene is TRBV2, the J gene TRBJ1-5; the D is unclear. Per the germline V gene, CDR1 is SNHLY and CDR2 is FYNNEI. This CDR3 is 15 amino acids long. Trimming left V 6 bases short and J 4 bases short, with 16 bases between.

This clone was picked up a small number of times. V is TRBV5-1 and J is TRBJ1-2, with D possibly TRBD1 on 5 matching bases. Looked up from germline, CDR1 is SGHRS and CDR2 is YFSETQ. The CDR3 length is 14 residues. V was cut by 4 bases and J by 6 bases, with 16 bases left in between. Here the CDR3 reads CASSPGLVRHGYTF. As DNA, the CDR3 is TGCGCCAGCAGCCCGGGACTTGTTAGACATGGCTACACCTTC.

V usage is TRBV5-1 and J usage is TRBJ1-2; D remains unclear. The V end was cut by 4 bases, the J end by 2 bases, with 15 bases between. Per the germline V gene, CDR1 is SGHRS and CDR2 is YFSETQ. This CDR3 spans 15 amino acids. CDR3 nucleotides: TGCGCCAGCAGCCGTGGTGGGTTAGAGAACTATGGCTACACCTTC. As protein: CASSRGGLENYGYTF.

The V and J genes are TRBV2 and TRBJ2-7; 7 bases map to TRBD1. Germline loops: CDR1 SNHLY, CDR2 FYNNEI. V shed 4 bases, J shed 7 bases, and the junction held 4 bases outside the gene matches. CDR3 length: 12 amino acids. The CDR3 bases are TGTGCCAGCAGTGGGGACAGCTGGGAGCAGTACTTC. Amino acid sequence: CASSGDSWEQYF. The full variable domain, with the rest looked up from reference TRBV2 and TRBJ2-7, is EPEVTQTPSHQVTQMGQEVILRCVPISNHLYFYWYRQILGQKVEFLVSFYNNEISEKSEIFDDQFSVERPDGSNFTLKIRSTKLEDSAMYFCASSGDSWEQYFGPGTRLTVT.

This chain joins TRBV7-2 and TRBJ2-3; D remains unclear. The ends were cut back, 1 base at V and 0 bases at J, with 5 bases in the middle. Looked up from germline, CDR1 is SGHTA and CDR2 is FQGNSA. The CDR3 sequence is 14 residues long. The CDR3 region has the DNA TGTGCCAGCAGCTTAGACTCTAGCACAGATACGCAGTATTTT. Its protein is CASSLDSSTDTQYF.

This sequence joins TRBV3-1 (or the pseudogene TRBV3-2) and TRBJ2-1; possible D gene TRBD1, 5 bases. There are 17 residues in the CDR3. V was trimmed by 1 base and J by 6 bases, leaving 19 bases between them. Germline values: CDR1 LGHDT, CDR2 YNNKEL (reference sequence). The CDR3 region is CASSQASTAKPTNEQFF. CDR3 DNA: TGTGCCAGCAGCCAAGCCTCGACAGCCAAACCTACCAATGAGCAGTTCTTC.

The V and J genes are TRBV5-8 and TRBJ1-2, with D tentatively TRBD1 (5 bases). This CDR3 spans 13 amino acids. Per the germline V gene, CDR1 is SGHTS and CDR2 is YDEGEE. Deletions cut 4 bases from V and 8 bases from J, with 15 bases between. The CDR3: CASSEARGSGYTF. In DNA form, the CDR3 reads TGTGCCAGCAGCGAAGCTCGGGGGAGCGGCTACACCTTC.

The chain joins TRBV12-1 to TRBJ1-1; TRBD1, the table's D call, lacks a check against the DNA. TRBV12-1 is recorded as a pseudogene. This CDR3 is 14 amino acids long. This chain's CDR3 is CASSFHRPNTEAFF. The CDR3 coding sequence is TGTGCCAGCAGCTTTCACAGACCGAACACTGAAGCTTTCTTT.

This clone was seen a few times. The chain links TRBV2 to TRBJ2-3; tentatively, D is TRBD1 (5 bases). This CDR3 comprises 14 residues. The V gene's germline CDR1 is SNHLY and CDR2 FYNNEI. The ends were cut back, 5 bases at V and 6 bases at J, with 15 bases in the middle. The CDR3 loop is CASSLRDIVDTQYF. The CDR3 DNA sequence: TGTGCCAGCAGTCTCAGGGATATCGTGGATACGCAGTATTTT.

The CDR3 spells CASSLDRAPKAFF. The CDR3 DNA reads TGCGCCAGCAGCTTGGACAGGGCCCCGAAAGCTTTCTTT. V gene TRBV5-1 combines with J gene TRBJ1-1; tentatively, D is TRBD1 (6 bases). This CDR3 has 13 residues. Between the trimmed V and J ends, which lost 0 bases and 9 bases, there was a span of 12 bases. Germline V gene data show CDR1 as SGHRS and CDR2 as YFSETQ.

This chain joins TRBV6-5 and TRBJ1-2, with D uncertain. The CDR3 is 14 amino acids. Germline CDR1 and CDR2: MNHEY and SVGAGI. V lost 2 bases and J 1 base, leaving 8 bases between the germline ends. CDR3 nucleotides: TGTGCCAGCAGTTACCGGGTTAGTAACTATGGCTACACCTTC. Translation: CASSYRVSNYGYTF.

This rearrangement joins TRBV7-2 to TRBJ1-1; D is unresolved. Per the germline V gene, CDR1 is SGHTA and CDR2 is FQGNSA. The CDR3 has 15 residues. The V end was cut by 5 bases, the J end by 0 bases, with 13 bases between. The CDR3, as DNA: TGTGCCAGCAGCCACCGGGCACCCATGAACACTGAAGCTTTCTTT. As protein: CASSHRAPMNTEAFF.

The chain employs TRBV29-1 and TRBJ1-5; 11 bases map to TRBD1. In germline, CDR1 is SQVTM, CDR2 ANQGSEA. This CDR3 is 14 amino acids long. Trimming removed 7 bases from V and 6 bases from J; junction bases left unmatched: 8. The CDR3 DNA sequence: TGCAGCGCTCGGACAGGGGGCGCCGGTCAGCCCCAGCATTTT. This gives the protein CSARTGGAGQPQHF. Full variable domain (missing parts from reference TRBV29-1 and TRBJ1-5): SAVISQKPSRDICQRGTSLTIQCQVDSQVTMMFWYRQQPGQSLTLIATANQGSEATYESGFVIDKFPISRPNLTFSTLTVSNMSPEDSSIYLCSARTGGAGQPQHFGDGTRLSIL.

The V and J genes are TRBV3-1 (or the pseudogene TRBV3-2) and TRBJ2-7, with TRBD2 identical over 10 bases. The CDR3 is 17 residues long. The V segment lost 0 bases and the J segment 2 bases; nucleotides outside the gene matches: 7. Germline V gives CDR1 LGHDT, CDR2 YNNKEL (reference sequence). This CDR3 reads CASSQDLLAGVPYEQYF. CDR3 nucleotides: TGTGCCAGCAGCCAAGATCTGCTAGCGGGGGTTCCCTACGAGCAGTACTTC.

V gene TRBV5-5 combines with J gene TRBJ1-5, with no clear D. The CDR3 has 14 amino acids. V was shortened by 0 bases and J by 3 bases, with 7 bases between the two germline ends. The germline CDR1 and CDR2 sequences are SGHKS and YYEKEE (reference sequence). The CDR3 loop reads CASSLVVYNQPQHF. The DNA of the CDR3 is TGTGCCAGCAGCTTGGTAGTGTACAATCAGCCCCAGCATTTT.

V and J are TRBV4-2 and TRBJ2-7; 13 nucleotides agree with TRBD2. The CDR3 consists of 15 residues. Unmatched junction bases numbered 1, after V lost 3 bases and J lost 2 bases. Germline V gives CDR1 LGHNA, CDR2 YNFKEQ. Here the CDR3 DNA reads TGTGCCAGCAGCCAGGGGACTAGCGGGGCCTACGAGCAGTACTTC. It yields the protein CASSQGTSGAYEQYF.